This TCR beta chain appears in the sequencing data of a study of blood T cell repertoires in COVID-19. Background on the study: Nucleic acid was either cDNA or gDNA, and it came from T cells, B-cell-depleted T cells, or PBMCs.

The table came from immunoSEQ multiplex PCR; TCRdb's copy has only in-frame clones and leaves some out. The sample contains fewer than 350,000 clones, around 90% of which appear only once. V lost 5 bases, J lost 4 bases, and 19 bases lay in between. This CDR3 contains 15 residues. Germline CDR1 reads SGHRS; CDR2 reads YFSETQ. The sample comprised peripheral blood. This clonotype was obtained from a man in his late teens or twenties with active or convalescent COVID-19. The chain employs TRBV5-1 and TRBJ2-7; maybe TRBD1 (5 bases). The CDR3 DNA is TGCGCCAGCAGACCCGAACGCGCAGGGATTTACGAGCAGTACTTC. This translates into CASRPERAGIYEQYF.